The TCR beta chain under discussion was sequenced for a study of blood T cell repertoires in COVID-19 (dated by TCRdb to between 2020 and 2021). Broadly, across the study: The collaborator samples originated in the United States, Italy and Spain and spanned the acute and convalescent phases of COVID-19. A freely available public database, intended as a resource for researchers studying the immune response to SARS-CoV-2, is where the repertoires were released. Subjects who had been exposed to COVID-19, were actively infected with it, or had recovered from it provided the deeply sampled blood TCRbeta repertoires that made up the dataset. The samples were drawn from two sources: the first 160 participants of the ongoing ImmuneRACE study, and fewer than 1,500 subjects contributed by 6 global collaborators. Where available, HLA class I and class II types were obtained from metadata supplied by the sample provider rather than from assay-based typing. Nearly every sample came with metadata listing a de-identified subject ID, COVID-19 status, age in years and sex. The prospective study material was composed of cDNA or gDNA derived from T cells, B-cell-depleted T cells, or PBMCs.

Each collaborating institution followed its own protocols to collect whole blood in K2EDTA tubes. Collaborator samples were shipped for TCRbeta analysis as frozen whole blood, isolated PBMCs, or DNA extracted from either sample type. TCRbeta CDR3 regions were amplified from genomic DNA by means of the immunoSEQ Assay, a bias-controlled multiplex PCR. Turning to the authors' computational methods: The number of nucleated cells in each sample was estimated by amplification of reference gene primers within the assay. Sequence reads were collapsed and filtered to measure the absolute abundance of every unique TCRbeta CDR3 rearrangement. For each sample, productive Simpson clonality was calculated as the square root of Simpson's diversity index across productive rearrangements. TCRdb limited this immuneACCESS table to in-frame rearrangements with V and J called. A share of clones is missing; checked studies link under half to unresolved V genes, and the rest is unexplained. V and J calls and clone size are those listed in that table; D and trimming were worked out from the DNA. Across this sample there are roughly 280,000 clones, with around 86% seen only once. The ten biggest clones cover 2% to 2.5% of the sample.

To note about this clone: What antigen it recognizes has not been identified. The input lacks base qualities; no much larger clone sits a single base away.

What the research found in general, with its limitations: How much clinical and demographic metadata was included differed by source and by participant, and the metadata was provided uncurated.

The TCR originated in a man in his forties or fifties with acute or convalescent COVID-19. The sequenced sample consisted of peripheral blood.

The CDR3 protein is CASGHPGQRNTGELFF. The DNA sequence reads TGTGCCAGCGGACACCCGGGACAGAGGAACACCGGGGAGCTGTTTTTT. The rearranged segments are TRBV7-9 and TRBJ2-2; 7 middle bases align to TRBD1. From a lookup of the germline V gene (reference sequence), CDR1 and CDR2 are SEHNR and FQNEAQ. V is cut back by 8 bases and J by 1 base, with 10 bases in the junction unmatched. Its CDR3 holds 16 amino acids, cysteine through phenylalanine. The entry retains the CDR3 DNA only, 48 bases that are in frame from base 1.